Each of the 9 T cell receptor beta chains below was sequenced from the same sample in a study of blood T cell repertoires in COVID-19. The assay was immunoSEQ multiplex PCR, and TCRdb's table has in-frame clones only and misses some. The data contain about 170,000 clones, 65% to 85% of them singletons. The sample was peripheral blood. The source is a human donor with acute or convalescent COVID-19. The donor label of this sample is uncertain.

In nucleotides, the CDR3 is TGTGCCAGCAGTGCCTTTGACAGCCTCAATCAGCCCCAGCATTTT. Translating it yields CASSAFDSLNQPQHF. The V gene is TRBV27, the J gene TRBJ1-5, with D perhaps matching TRBD1 (5 bases). The CDR3 length is 15 residues. V lost 5 bases to trimming and J lost 3 bases, with 14 bases between them. In germline, CDR1 is MNHEY, CDR2 SMNVEV (reference sequence).

The chain has TRBV27 and TRBJ2-2, with 9 bases matching TRBD1. The CDR3 is made up of 16 amino acids. CDR1 and CDR2 (germline): MNHEY, SMNVEV (reference sequence). Losses at the gene ends were 6 bases for V and 5 bases for J; bases not matched to a gene: 10. The CDR3 loop reads CASSRKDRGITGELFF. As DNA, the CDR3 is TGTGCCAGCAGCCGAAAGGACAGGGGTATAACCGGGGAGCTGTTTTTT.

The rearrangement joins TRBV19 to TRBJ2-3; 10 bases line up with TRBD1. Trimming took 5 bases from V and 2 from J; bases not matched to a gene: 7. Germline V gene sequence: CDR1 LNHDA, CDR2 SQIVND (reference sequence). The CDR3 covers 16 residues. This CDR3 is CASSLGTGEFTDTQYF. In nucleotides, the CDR3 is TGTGCCAGTAGTCTAGGGACAGGGGAGTTCACAGATACGCAGTATTTT. The whole variable domain, filled in from reference TRBV19 and TRBJ2-3, reads DGGITQSPKYLFRKEGQNVTLSCEQNLNHDAMYWYRQDPGQGLRLIYYSQIVNDFQKGDIAEGYSVSREKKESFPLTVTSAQKNPTAFYLCASSLGTGEFTDTQYFGPGTRLTVL.

The V call is TRBV5-1, the J call TRBJ2-1; the D gene is possibly TRBD1 (5 bases). CDR3 size: 15 residues. V dropped 2 bases and J dropped 8 bases, with 17 bases sitting between them. CDR1 is SGHRS, CDR2 YFSETQ, per germline. The CDR3 sequence: CASSFELAGIDEQFF. The CDR3, as DNA: TGCGCCAGCAGCTTCGAACTGGCAGGGATCGATGAGCAGTTCTTC.

The chain recombines TRBV12-5 with TRBJ1-3; D is uncertain. The CDR3 is made up of 17 amino acids. Trimming left V 0 bases short and J 1 base short, with 13 bases between. The germline gives CDR1 LGHNT, CDR2 FRNRAP. The CDR3: CASGLVLRVGSGNTIYF. In nucleotides, the CDR3 is TGTGCTAGTGGTTTGGTACTTCGGGTCGGGTCTGGAAACACCATATATTTT.

The chain is built from TRBV2 and TRBJ2-3, with TRBD1 identical over 9 bases. Germline CDR1 reads SNHLY; CDR2 reads FYNNEI. The CDR3 spans 14 residues. The V and J ends lost 7 bases and 6 bases, in that order; junction bases with no gene match: 8. CDR3 protein: CASNRGQGRDTQYF. As DNA, the CDR3 is TGTGCCAGCAACAGGGGACAGGGTAGGGATACGCAGTATTTT.

The chain couples TRBV20-1 to TRBJ2-7; 8 bases are shared with TRBD1. V lost 3 bases and J lost 1; bases outside the gene matches: 5. Germline V gives CDR1 DFQATT, CDR2 SNEGSKA (reference sequence). This CDR3 is 14 amino acids long. The CDR3 is CSASSGQASYEQYF. CDR3 nucleotide sequence: TGCAGTGCTAGTTCGGGACAGGCGTCCTACGAGCAGTACTTC.

The gene calls are TRBV2 and TRBJ1-5; 8 bases map to TRBD1. The germline CDR1 and CDR2 sequences are SNHLY and FYNNEI. The CDR3 has 13 residues. After removal of 10 bases from V and 5 bases from J, the junction contained 7 bases not matched to a gene. The CDR3 DNA reads TGTGCCACCTCACAGGGGGGGGATCAGCCCCAGCATTTT. This encodes CATSQGGDQPQHF.

The chain couples TRBV19 to TRBJ1-2; D unresolved. Trimming took 7 bases from V and 0 from J, leaving 12 bases between them. Germline V CDR1 and CDR2: LNHDA, SQIVND (reference sequence). This CDR3 is built from 14 residues. CDR3 amino acids: CASTPGLTNYGYTF. DNA of the CDR3: TGTGCCAGTACCCCTGGGCTGACTAACTATGGCTACACCTTC.